This entry lists 24 T cell receptor beta chains sequenced from one sample in a study of technical replicates of blood from a handful of donors. TCRdb's table, derived via immunoSEQ multiplex PCR, lists solely in-frame clones and lacks some. Of 56,000 or so clones in the sample, 90% to 95% were seen once. The sample was PBMCs. The receptors come from a human donor in good health. Some clones in this sample may be carry-over from other donors' samples.

By its share, this clone is medium-sized. The chain couples TRBV7-9 to TRBJ1-6; D perhaps matches TRBD1 (6 bases). V lost 4 bases, J lost 6 bases, and 13 bases lay in between. The CDR3 length is 15 residues. Germline V gene lookup returns CDR1 SEHNR and CDR2 FQNEAQ (reference sequence). The CDR3 region has the DNA TGTGCCAGCAGCTCCGCAGGGGAATTTAATTCACCCCTCCACTTT. The encoded protein is CASSSAGEFNSPLHF.

The J gene is TRBJ2-7, the V gene TRBV20-1; the D is unclear. Per the germline V gene, CDR1 is DFQATT and CDR2 is SNEGSKA (reference sequence). V was cut by 5 bases and J by 6 bases, with 11 bases left in between. The CDR3 is 11 amino acids. CDR3 protein: CSAASRGEQYF. CDR3 sequence (DNA): TGCAGTGCTGCCAGTCGCGGCGAGCAGTACTTC.

The chain combines TRBV4-1 with TRBJ2-7, with D maybe TRBD2 (5 bases). CDR3 length equals 13 residues. Germline V gene sequence: CDR1 MGHRA, CDR2 YSYEKL. V lost 0 bases to trimming and J lost 4 bases, with 7 bases between them. CDR3 DNA: TGCGCCAGCAGCCAAGATAGAGGGTACGAGCAGTACTTC. The encoded protein is CASSQDRGYEQYF.

This chain uses TRBV4-3 with TRBJ1-1; no reliable D call. Germline CDR1 LGHNA, CDR2 YSLEER. V was shortened by 0 bases and J by 1 base, with 6 bases between the two germline ends. The CDR3 sequence is 14 residues long. The CDR3 protein is CASSQEIGNTEAFF. CDR3 DNA sequence: TGCGCCAGCAGCCAAGAAATCGGGAACACTGAAGCTTTCTTT.

The chain has TRBV6-1 and TRBJ2-3; 8 positions agree with TRBD2. From germline, CDR1 is MNHNS and CDR2 SASEGT. V shed 4 bases, J shed 8 bases, and the junction held 5 bases outside the gene matches. The CDR3 extends over 13 amino acids. CDR3 DNA: TGTGCCAGCAGTGTACTTACTAGCGGTACGCAGTATTTT. The encoded protein is CASSVLTSGTQYF.

The chain couples TRBV5-8 to TRBJ2-5; D gene uncertain. Trimming took off 4 bases at V and 4 bases at J, with 17 bases between the two ends. Germline V gene sequence: CDR1 SGHTS, CDR2 YDEGEE. CDR3 length equals 15 residues. CDR3 loop: CASSPSARIRETQYF. CDR3 sequence (DNA): TGTGCCAGCAGCCCTTCCGCGCGAATACGAGAGACCCAGTACTTC.

This chain connects TRBV18 to TRBJ2-1; 8 bases are a match to TRBD2. The V segment lost 3 bases and the J segment 7 bases; nucleotides outside the gene matches: 8. The CDR3 contains 15 residues. CDR1 and CDR2 from the germline V gene are KGHSH and LQKENI. CDR3 sequence reads: CASSPPSGSQNEQFF. For the CDR3, the DNA is TGTGCCAGCTCACCCCCGAGCGGGAGCCAGAATGAGCAGTTCTTC.

The rearrangement joins TRBV5-1 to TRBJ1-2; no clear D gene. Germline V gene lookup returns CDR1 SGHRS and CDR2 YFSETQ. The V end lost 4 bases, the J end lost 0 bases, and 10 bases lay between the germline ends. This CDR3 is 14 amino acids long. The CDR3 nucleotides read TGCGCCAGCAGCCCCCAACCGGCTAACTATGGCTACACCTTC. Amino acid sequence: CASSPQPANYGYTF.

This chain links TRBV4-2 with TRBJ1-5; tentatively, D is TRBD1 (6 bases). Trimming took off 5 bases at V and 5 bases at J, with 16 bases between the two ends. CDR3 length: 15 amino acids. Germline CDR1 is LGHNA and CDR2 is YNFKEQ. The CDR3 sequence is CASSEQGLAYQPQHF. In DNA, the CDR3 is TGTGCCAGCAGCGAACAGGGCTTAGCGTATCAGCCCCAGCATTTT.

J is TRBJ2-5 and V is TRBV5-1; perhaps TRBD2 as D (5 bases). The CDR3 is 14 residues long. Germline loops: CDR1 SGHRS, CDR2 YFSETQ. The V gene lost 0 bases and the J gene lost 3 bases, with 9 bases spanning the gap. The CDR3 is CASSLASLEETQYF. The CDR3 nucleotides read TGCGCCAGCAGCTTGGCCTCACTAGAAGAGACCCAGTACTTC.

This sequence joins TRBV7-2 and TRBJ1-1; tentatively, D is TRBD1 (6 bases). Germline CDR1 and CDR2: SGHTA and FQGNSA. With 5 bases removed from V and 1 base from J, the gap between germline ends came to 14 bases. CDR3 length: 15 amino acids. The CDR3 here is CASSRGGAANTEAFF. The CDR3 nucleotides read TGTGCCAGCAGCCGCGGGGGGGCGGCGAACACTGAAGCTTTCTTT.

The rearrangement joins TRBV7-7 to TRBJ1-5, with TRBD1 identical over 11 bases. J lost 6 bases, V lost 5 bases, and 9 bases had no gene match. The length of the CDR3 is 16 residues. Germline V gene data show CDR1 as SSHAT and CDR2 as FNYEAQ (reference sequence). CDR3 DNA sequence: TGTGCCAGCAGCATACTACGGACAGGGGGCGGTCAGCCCCAGCATTTT. This gives the protein CASSILRTGGGQPQHF.

The rearrangement links TRBV5-1 to TRBJ2-7, with 10 positions matching TRBD1. Germline V gene sequence: CDR1 SGHRS, CDR2 YFSETQ. This CDR3 region has 14 residues. V lost 3 bases, J lost 7 bases, and 7 bases stayed unmatched. The CDR3 DNA reads as TGCGCCAGCAGCTGGGGGACAGGGGAATGGGAGCAGTACTTC. Translating gives CASSWGTGEWEQYF.

About this clone: Germline is not matched at one junction end, which may reflect a read error. The V call is TRBV4-1, the J call TRBJ2-3, with 10 bases aligning to TRBD2. CDR3 length: 16 amino acids. Germline lookup yields CDR1 MGHRA and CDR2 YSYEKL. The CDR3 loop reads CASSLGLAAQADTQYF. Here the CDR3 DNA reads TGCGCCAGCAGCCTAGGACTAGCGGCCCAGGCAGATACGCAGTACTTT.

The chain links TRBV18 to TRBJ1-2; the match to TRBD1 covers 8 bases. J was trimmed by 4 bases and V by 6 bases; bases with no gene match: 4. Germline assignment: CDR1 KGHSH and CDR2 LQKENI. This CDR3 has 13 amino acids. CDR3 in DNA: TGTGCCAGCTCGACAGGGGAACGCTATGGCTACACCTTC. Translation: CASSTGERYGYTF.

The chain carries TRBV7-3 and TRBJ2-2, with 9 bases fitting TRBD2. The CDR3 consists of 15 residues. V gave up 3 bases and J gave up 5 bases; unmatched junction bases: 4. The germline gives CDR1 SGHTA, CDR2 FQGTGA. CDR3: CASSLGLAKTGELFF. The CDR3 DNA sequence: TGTGCCAGCAGCTTGGGACTAGCAAAAACCGGGGAGCTGTTTTTT.

The J gene is TRBJ1-2, the V gene TRBV5-6, with TRBD1 matching 7 bases. V lost 4 bases to trimming and J lost 0 bases; unmatched junction nucleotides: 6. The CDR3 is 15 residues long. Germline V gene sequence: CDR1 SGHDT, CDR2 YYEEEE. The CDR3 loop reads CASSRQGLANYGYTF. For the CDR3, the DNA is TGTGCCAGCAGCAGACAGGGACTAGCTAACTATGGCTACACCTTC. Using reference TRBV5-6 and TRBJ1-2 for the parts outside the CDR3, the full variable domain is DAGVTQSPTHLIKTRGQQVTLRCSPKSGHDTVSWYQQALGQGPQFIFQYYEEEERQRGNFPDRFSGHQFPNYSSELNVNALLLGDSALYLCASSRQGLANYGYTFGSGTRLTVV.

The CDR3 DNA is TGCGCCAGCAGCGCGGGCAGCGGGGCCTACAATGAGCAGTTCTTC. Its protein product is CASSAGSGAYNEQFF. The chain links TRBV5-1 to TRBJ2-1; 7 bases match TRBD2. Per the germline V gene, CDR1 is SGHRS and CDR2 is YFSETQ. Unmatched junction bases numbered 6, after V lost 4 bases and J lost 2 bases. This CDR3 spans 15 amino acids.

The chain links TRBV27 to TRBJ2-3, with 7 bases matching TRBD2. The germline V gene has CDR1 MNHEY and CDR2 SMNVEV (reference sequence). The CDR3 is 16 amino acids. V lost 5 bases, J lost 4 bases, and 12 bases stayed unmatched. CDR3 sequence reads: CASSGEGGSHSDTQYF. CDR3 bases: TGTGCCAGCAGTGGGGAGGGCGGAAGCCATTCAGATACGCAGTATTTT.

V gene TRBV7-9 combines with J gene TRBJ1-2, with 8 nucleotides matching TRBD1. With V trimmed by 5 bases and J by 5 bases, 13 bases remained unmatched. This CDR3 is built from 16 residues. From germline, CDR1 is SEHNR and CDR2 FQNEAQ (reference sequence). In DNA form, the CDR3 reads TGTGCCAGCAGCCGATTAGGGCAGGGGGCGACGTATGGCTACACCTTC. It yields the protein CASSRLGQGATYGYTF.

Here the CDR3 DNA reads TGCAGTGCTATGACAGGTTACGAGCAGTACTTC. This codes for CSAMTGYEQYF. V and J are TRBV20-1 and TRBJ2-7, with D possibly being TRBD1 (6 bases). V was trimmed by 4 bases and J by 4 bases, leaving 8 bases between them. The CDR3 is 11 amino acids. Germline CDR1 and CDR2: DFQATT and SNEGSKA (reference sequence).

The chain carries TRBV27 and TRBJ2-3, with TRBD2 matching over 8 bases. V shed 5 bases, J shed 0 bases, and the junction held 7 bases outside the gene matches. The CDR3 extends over 16 amino acids. CDR1 and CDR2 (germline): MNHEY, SMNVEV (reference sequence). CDR3 nucleotide sequence: TGTGCCAGCAGTACGGGACTAGAGACTAGCACAGATACGCAGTATTTT. Translation gives CASSTGLETSTDTQYF.

The V call is TRBV7-6, the J call TRBJ2-1; TRBD2 matches at 8 bases. This CDR3 is built from 14 residues. V was clipped by 5 bases and J by 12 bases; unmatched bases: 12. Germline V gives CDR1 SGHVS, CDR2 FNYEAQ. CDR3 DNA: TGTGCCAGCAGCCCAGGGACTACTCGGGGGGGGCAGTTCTTC. Its protein product is CASSPGTTRGGQFF.

To note about this clone: Other DNA variants within this sample encode the same CDR3. This rearrangement joins TRBV9 to TRBJ2-5; D is possibly TRBD2 (5 bases). Germline V gene sequence: CDR1 SGDLS, CDR2 YYNGEE. Trimming cost V 0 bases and J 4 bases, with 16 bases left between them. CDR3 size: 16 residues. The CDR3 spells CASSVAGAGGGETQYF. The CDR3 coding sequence is TGTGCCAGCAGCGTAGCAGGCGCGGGCGGCGGAGAGACCCAGTACTTC. Full variable domain (remainder filled in from reference TRBV9 and TRBJ2-5): DSGVTQTPKHLITATGQRVTLRCSPRSGDLSVYWYQQSLDQGLQFLIQYYNGEERAKGNILERFSAQQFPDLHSELNLSSLELGDSALYFCASSVAGAGGGETQYFGPGTRLLVL.